This T cell receptor beta chain was recorded in a study of blood T cell repertoires in COVID-19. About the research overall: COVID-19 samples, acute and convalescent, were from the United States, Italy and Spain. The cDNA or gDNA used as material had been derived from T cells, B-cell-depleted T cells, or PBMCs.

The authors' processing: From reference gene primer amplification, estimates of nucleated cell counts were derived. The table came from immunoSEQ multiplex PCR; TCRdb's copy has only in-frame clones and leaves some out. That table is the source of V, J and clone size, and D and trimming were worked out from the DNA. The sample lists approximately 200,000 clones; around 87% were seen once. Ages ranged from about 18 to 100 years, with residence in about 23 US areas. Sequenced sample: PBMCs or T cells enriched from blood (not recorded which). The TCR sequence derives from a man aged 25-40 years in a cohort exposed to, infected with or recovered from COVID-19 (not recorded which).

Here the CDR3 DNA reads TGTGCCAGCAGGGGCCGGGAGAACACCGGGGAGCTGTTTTTT. This translates into CASRGRENTGELFF. This chain uses TRBV9 with TRBJ2-2; a possible D gene is TRBD2 (5 bases). The CDR3 is 14 residues long. Trimming cost V 5 bases and J 1 base, with 9 bases left between them. In germline, CDR1 is SGDLS, CDR2 YYNGEE.